The clone carrying this T cell receptor (beta chain) was counted at least ten times. Antigen specificity is unknown. Clones were read by immunoSEQ multiplex PCR, and TCRdb kept only the in-frame ones, dropping some. The data show about 110,000 clones, about four fifths seen once. The ends lost 3 bases at V and 6 bases at J; junction bases unmatched: 12. The CDR3 is 15 amino acids. CDR1 and CDR2 from the germline V gene are SGDLS and YYNGEE. The entry originates in a study of T cell responses to AZD1222 COVID-19 vaccine. At the level of the study: Investigators merged groups given second doses at roughly 4 or roughly 12 weeks. The study, taken as a whole, reports: As reported, nearly half of all spike-specific TCRs target variant regions that are unmutated. Mostly white British, mostly female donors; authors suggested clonal diversity may be underestimated.

The source was peripheral blood, collected on day 0 of AZD1222 vaccination. This TCR came from an adult in good health. This chain joins TRBV9 and TRBJ2-7; 7 bases are shared with TRBD1. Here the CDR3 reads CASSALDRAVSEQYF. CDR3 DNA: TGTGCCAGCAGCGCCCTCGACAGGGCAGTCTCCGAGCAGTACTTC.